One sample yielded the 21 T cell receptor beta chains listed below, sequenced in a study of T cells in tuberculosis. The protocol was immunoSEQ multiplex PCR, while the TCRdb copy is restricted to in-frame clones and leaves out a portion. Here the sample spans 20,000 to 25,000 clones, 75% to 90% being singletons. The sequenced sample consisted of PBMCs. These receptors originate from a donor between 10 and 35 years old with latent tuberculosis or without tuberculosis infection.

The chain combines TRBV15 with TRBJ1-2; D gene uncertain. V lost 1 base, J lost 8 bases, and 11 bases lay in between. The CDR3 has 13 amino acids. The germline V gene has CDR1 LNHNV and CDR2 YYDKDF (reference sequence). CDR3 sequence (DNA): TGTGCCACCAGCAGAGTCTCGAGATCCGGCTACACCTTC. It specifies CATSRVSRSGYTF.

V and J are TRBV11-2 and TRBJ2-7; TRBD1 aligns across 10 bases. CDR3 length equals 15 residues. The germline CDR1 and CDR2 sequences are SGHAT and FQNNGV. V was pared by 5 bases and J by 5 bases, with 9 bases of the junction left unmatched. The CDR3 region is CASSLPRDRGDEQYF. The CDR3 nucleotides are TGTGCCAGCAGCCTTCCTAGGGACAGGGGCGACGAGCAGTACTTC.

V is TRBV23-1 and J is TRBJ2-3; D may be TRBD1 (6 bases). TRBV23-1 is sorted into the ORF group, with uncertain function. V lost 5 bases and J 11 bases, leaving 20 bases between the germline ends. The CDR3 extends over 14 amino acids. This chain's CDR3 is CASSSLRAQGRQYF. The CDR3, as DNA: TGCGCCAGCAGTTCTCTACGGGCCCAGGGGAGGCAGTATTTT.

The chain couples TRBV5-6 to TRBJ1-1, with a weak D call TRBD1 (5 bases). There are 15 residues in the CDR3. Germline V gene sequence: CDR1 SGHDT, CDR2 YYEEEE. V lost 7 bases to trimming and J lost 3 bases, with 19 bases between them. The CDR3 bases are TGTGCCAGCGCGCCTGGGCAAGGGGCCTACACTGAAGCTTTCTTT. Amino acid sequence: CASAPGQGAYTEAFF.

The chain is built from TRBV7-2 and TRBJ2-1, with D unclear. The CDR3 spans 13 residues. Germline V gene lookup returns CDR1 SGHTA and CDR2 FQGNSA. V dropped 3 bases and J dropped 2 bases, with 5 bases sitting between them. CDR3 in amino acids: CASSFEPYNEQFF. The CDR3 DNA reads TGTGCCAGCAGCTTTGAGCCCTACAATGAGCAGTTCTTC. The full variable domain, rest sourced from reference TRBV7-2 and TRBJ2-1, is GAGVSQSPSNKVTEKGKDVELRCDPISGHTALYWYRQSLGQGLEFLIYFQGNSAPDKSGLPSDRFSAERTGGSVSTLTIQRTQQEDSAVYLCASSFEPYNEQFFGPGTRLTVL.

The chain combines TRBV4-1 with TRBJ2-5, with 11 bases aligning to TRBD1. The CDR3 has 14 residues. Trimming at V came to 4 bases and at J to 5 bases, leaving 3 bases not matched to a gene. The germline gives CDR1 MGHRA, CDR2 YSYEKL. The CDR3 DNA is TGCGCCAGCAGCCGGACAGGGGGCGGCGAGACCCAGTACTTC. Encoded protein: CASSRTGGGETQYF.

This chain connects TRBV19 to TRBJ1-6, with 8 bases that match TRBD1. From germline, CDR1 is LNHDA and CDR2 SQIVND (reference sequence). V lost 5 bases and J lost 9; bases outside the gene matches: 6. The CDR3 is made up of 14 amino acids. DNA for the CDR3: TGTGCCAGTAGTTCGGACAGGGTAGGTTCACCCCTCCACTTT. Amino acid sequence: CASSSDRVGSPLHF.

This clone turned up a few times. CDR3 DNA: TGTGCCAGCAGCCCCGGACAGGGCTATGGCTACACCTTC. It yields the protein CASSPGQGYGYTF. The V and J genes are TRBV7-3 and TRBJ1-2; 8 bases line up with TRBD1. The CDR3 spans 13 residues. Germline lookup yields CDR1 SGHTA and CDR2 FQGTGA. V lost 5 bases and J lost 4; bases outside the gene matches: 3.

The chain recombines TRBV4-3 with TRBJ1-1, with TRBD1 as a possible D gene (5 bases). The germline V gene encodes CDR1 LGHNA and CDR2 YSLEER. CDR3 length: 17 residues. V was clipped by 0 bases and J by 1 base, with 15 bases between them. The CDR3, as DNA: TGCGCCAGCAGCCAAGAGAGGATCGGGGGAGAGAACACTGAAGCTTTCTTT. As protein: CASSQERIGGENTEAFF.

The chain uses TRBV7-2 and TRBJ2-5; D may be TRBD2 (5 bases). CDR1 is SGHTA and CDR2 is FQGNSA in the germline V gene. Trimming removed 5 bases from V and 6 bases from J, with 22 bases in between. The CDR3 has 16 residues. The CDR3 is CASSPPPAVFGKTQYF. CDR3 bases: TGTGCCAGCAGCCCCCCGCCAGCGGTATTCGGGAAGACCCAGTACTTC.

The rearrangement uses TRBV30 and TRBJ1-1; 8 bases match TRBD1. Per the germline V gene, CDR1 is GTSNPN and CDR2 is SVGIG (reference sequence). After removal of 0 bases from V and 0 bases from J, the junction contained 9 bases not matched to a gene. This CDR3 contains 17 residues. The CDR3 here is CAWSVPRTGNLNTEAFF. CDR3 nucleotides: TGTGCCTGGAGTGTACCTAGGACAGGGAATTTGAACACTGAAGCTTTCTTT. Variable domain in full (rest from reference TRBV30 and TRBJ1-1): SQTIHQWPATLVQPVGSPLSLECTVEGTSNPNLYWYRQAAGRGLQLLFYSVGIGQISSEVPQNLSASRPQDRQFILSSKKLLLSDSGFYLCAWSVPRTGNLNTEAFFGQGTRLTVV.

In DNA, the CDR3 is TGTGCCAGCTCACCATTCCTGTCAGACTCTGGAAACACCATATATTTT. It specifies CASSPFLSDSGNTIYF. V usage is TRBV18 and J usage is TRBJ1-3, with no clear D. The CDR3 is 16 residues long. Germline V gene sequence: CDR1 KGHSH, CDR2 LQKENI. Trimming cost V 2 bases and J 0 bases, with 11 bases left between them.

This chain connects TRBV2 to TRBJ1-2; D is uncertain. Germline V gene sequence: CDR1 SNHLY, CDR2 FYNNEI. With 6 bases removed from V and 3 bases from J, the gap between germline ends came to 11 bases. The CDR3 loop spans 13 amino acids. The CDR3 DNA reads as TGTGCCAGCAGACCAGCGGGTCACTATGGCTACACCTTC. It yields the protein CASRPAGHYGYTF.

This chain connects TRBV29-1 to TRBJ1-1; D perhaps matches TRBD1 (5 bases). V was pared by 2 bases and J by 0 bases, with 7 bases between. The length of the CDR3 is 13 residues. Per the germline V gene, CDR1 is SQVTM and CDR2 is ANQGSEA. CDR3 loop: CSVELQVNTEAFF. CDR3 sequence (DNA): TGCAGCGTTGAATTACAGGTGAACACTGAAGCTTTCTTT.

This chain connects TRBV21-1 to TRBJ1-2. TRBV21-1 has pseudogene status. There are 15 residues in the CDR3. CDR3 sequence reads: CASSPMEELLYGYTF. CDR3 coding DNA: TGTGCCAGCAGCCCAATGGAGGAGCTCCTCTATGGCTACACCTTC.

This chain connects TRBV4-1 to TRBJ1-3; TRBD1 is a possible D gene (6 bases). CDR3 length: 17 amino acids. The V gene lost 4 bases and the J gene lost 0 bases, with 16 bases spanning the gap. In germline, CDR1 is MGHRA, CDR2 YSYEKL. The CDR3 region is CASSRQGMVVSGNTIYF. The CDR3 DNA sequence: TGCGCCAGCAGCCGCCAGGGGATGGTAGTCTCTGGAAACACCATATATTTT.

This chain connects TRBV30 to TRBJ1-3, with D possibly matching TRBD1 (5 bases). V was pared by 0 bases and J by 5 bases, with 11 bases between. Germline CDR1 reads GTSNPN; CDR2 reads SVGIG (reference sequence). The length of the CDR3 is 14 residues. CDR3 in DNA: TGTGCCTGGAGTGTCTCAGGGCTCCGAAACACCATATATTTT. Translation: CAWSVSGLRNTIYF.

The chain carries TRBV4-1 and TRBJ1-2; D not resolved. Between the trimmed V and J ends, which lost 2 bases and 1 base, there was a span of 17 bases. The length of the CDR3 is 17 residues. Germline V lookup: CDR1 MGHRA, CDR2 YSYEKL. This CDR3 reads CASSQPSTAARNYGYTF. The DNA of the CDR3 is TGCGCCAGCAGCCAACCCAGTACGGCGGCCCGTAACTATGGCTACACCTTC.

The CDR3 DNA reads as TGTGCCAGTAGTGACAGGGTCTCCTACGAGCAGTACTTC. Amino acids: CASSDRVSYEQYF. The chain uses TRBV19 and TRBJ2-7; TRBD1 matches 7 bases. With 5 bases clipped from V and 0 bases from J, the junction kept 1 base outside the gene matches. The CDR3 length is 13 residues. Germline CDR1 and CDR2: LNHDA and SQIVND (reference sequence). The complete variable domain, with remaining parts taken from reference TRBV19 and TRBJ2-7, reads DGGITQSPKYLFRKEGQNVTLSCEQNLNHDAMYWYRQDPGQGLRLIYYSQIVNDFQKGDIAEGYSVSREKKESFPLTVTSAQKNPTAFYLCASSDRVSYEQYFGPGTRLTVT.

This clone was seen only a few times. The junction does not match germline at one end; this may be a read error. The chain has TRBV27 and TRBJ2-7; D gene ambiguous. The germline V gene encodes CDR1 MNHEY and CDR2 SMNVEV (reference sequence). There are 14 residues in the CDR3. CDR3 nucleotides: TGTGCCAGCAGTTTATTCCAGGCCTCCCACGAGCAGTACTTC. Protein sequence: CASSLFQASHEQYF.

V is TRBV2 and J is TRBJ1-3; no firm D call. The germline V gene encodes CDR1 SNHLY and CDR2 FYNNEI. The CDR3 loop spans 13 amino acids. Trimming took 9 bases from V and 1 from J, leaving 10 bases between them. The CDR3 bases are TGTGCCAGTACGGGTGGGTCTGGAAACACCATATATTTT. As protein: CASTGGSGNTIYF.